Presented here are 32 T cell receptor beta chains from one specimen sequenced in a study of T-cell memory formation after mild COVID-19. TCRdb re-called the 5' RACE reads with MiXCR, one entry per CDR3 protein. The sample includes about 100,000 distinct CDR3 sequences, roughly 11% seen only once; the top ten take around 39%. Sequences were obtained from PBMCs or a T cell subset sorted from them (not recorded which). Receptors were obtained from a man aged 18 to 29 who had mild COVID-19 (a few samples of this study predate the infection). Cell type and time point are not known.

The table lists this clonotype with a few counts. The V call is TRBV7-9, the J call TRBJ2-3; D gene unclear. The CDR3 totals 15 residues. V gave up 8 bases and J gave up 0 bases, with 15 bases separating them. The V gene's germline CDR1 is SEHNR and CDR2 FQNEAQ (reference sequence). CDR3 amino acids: CASSQRAESTDTQYF. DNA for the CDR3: TGTGCCAGCTCCCAACGGGCGGAAAGCACAGATACGCAGTATTTT.

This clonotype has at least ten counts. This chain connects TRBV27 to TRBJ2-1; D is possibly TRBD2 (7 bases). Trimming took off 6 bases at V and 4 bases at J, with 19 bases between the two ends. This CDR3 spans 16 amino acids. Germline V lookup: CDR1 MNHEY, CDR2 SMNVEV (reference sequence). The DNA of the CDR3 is TGTGCCAGCAGGTCCGCGGGGGCTTTGGAATACAATGAGCAGTTCTTC. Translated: CASRSAGALEYNEQFF.

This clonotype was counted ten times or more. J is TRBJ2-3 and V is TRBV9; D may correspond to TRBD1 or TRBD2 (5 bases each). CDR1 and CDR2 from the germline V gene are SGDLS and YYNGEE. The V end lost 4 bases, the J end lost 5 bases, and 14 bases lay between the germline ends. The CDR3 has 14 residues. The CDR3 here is CASSLAGTKDTQYF. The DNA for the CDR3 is TGTGCCAGCAGCCTTGCCGGGACGAAAGATACGCAGTATTTT.

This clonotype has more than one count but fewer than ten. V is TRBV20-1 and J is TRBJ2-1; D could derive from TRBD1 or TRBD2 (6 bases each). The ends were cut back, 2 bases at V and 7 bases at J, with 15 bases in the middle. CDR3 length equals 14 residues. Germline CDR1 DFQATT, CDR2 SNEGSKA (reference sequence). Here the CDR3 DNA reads TGCAGTGCTAGATCCTTAACAGGGAGGAATGAGCAGTTCTTC. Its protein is CSARSLTGRNEQFF.

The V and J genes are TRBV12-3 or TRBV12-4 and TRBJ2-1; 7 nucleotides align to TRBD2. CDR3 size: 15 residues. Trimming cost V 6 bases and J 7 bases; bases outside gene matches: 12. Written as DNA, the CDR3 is TGTGCCAGCAGCCCAGGACTAGGGCGGAGGAATGAGCAGTTCTTC. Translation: CASSPGLGRRNEQFF.

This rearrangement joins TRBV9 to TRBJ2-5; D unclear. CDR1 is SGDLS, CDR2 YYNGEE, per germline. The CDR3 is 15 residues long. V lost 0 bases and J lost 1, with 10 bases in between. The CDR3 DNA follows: TGTGCCAGCAGCGTAGGACAAGGGTTCCAAGAGACCCAGTACTTC. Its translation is CASSVGQGFQETQYF.

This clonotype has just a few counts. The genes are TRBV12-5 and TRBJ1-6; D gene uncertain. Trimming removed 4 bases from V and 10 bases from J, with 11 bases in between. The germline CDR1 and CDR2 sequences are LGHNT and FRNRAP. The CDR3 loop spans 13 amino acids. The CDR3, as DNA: TGTGCTAGTGGTTCGGGCCTCCGGTCACCCCTCCACTTT. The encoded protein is CASGSGLRSPLHF.

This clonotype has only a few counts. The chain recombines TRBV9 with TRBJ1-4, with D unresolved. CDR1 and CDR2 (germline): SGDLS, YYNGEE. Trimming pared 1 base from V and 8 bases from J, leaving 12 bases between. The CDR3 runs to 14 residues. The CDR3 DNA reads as TGTGCCAGCAGCGTATCTGGAGAGAGGGAAAAACTGTTTTTT. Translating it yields CASSVSGEREKLFF.

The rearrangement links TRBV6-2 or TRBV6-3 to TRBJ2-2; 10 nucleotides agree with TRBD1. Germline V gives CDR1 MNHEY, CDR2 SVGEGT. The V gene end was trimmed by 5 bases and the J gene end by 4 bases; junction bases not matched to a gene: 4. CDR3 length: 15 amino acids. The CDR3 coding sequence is TGTGCCAGCAGTCAGGACAGGGGGGCCACCGGGGAGCTGTTTTTT. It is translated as CASSQDRGATGELFF.

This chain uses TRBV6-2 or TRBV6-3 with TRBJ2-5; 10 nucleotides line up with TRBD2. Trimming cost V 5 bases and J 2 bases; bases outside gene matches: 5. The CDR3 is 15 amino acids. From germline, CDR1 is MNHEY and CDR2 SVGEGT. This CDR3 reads CASSLLAGKQETQYF. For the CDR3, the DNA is TGTGCCAGCAGTCTACTAGCGGGGAAACAAGAGACCCAGTACTTC.

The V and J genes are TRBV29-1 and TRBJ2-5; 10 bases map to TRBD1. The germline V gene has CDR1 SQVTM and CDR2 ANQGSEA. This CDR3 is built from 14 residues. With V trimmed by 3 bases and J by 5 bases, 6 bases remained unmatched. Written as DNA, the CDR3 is TGCAGCGTTGACGGACAGGGGGTAGGGGAGACCCAGTACTTC. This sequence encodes CSVDGQGVGETQYF.

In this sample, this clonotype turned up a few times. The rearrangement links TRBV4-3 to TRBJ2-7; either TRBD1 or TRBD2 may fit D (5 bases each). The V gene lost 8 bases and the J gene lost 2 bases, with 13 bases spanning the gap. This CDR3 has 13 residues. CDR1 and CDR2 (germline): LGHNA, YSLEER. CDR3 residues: CASSRGEAYEQYF. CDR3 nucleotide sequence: TGCGCCAGCTCCCGGGGCGAAGCCTACGAGCAGTACTTC.

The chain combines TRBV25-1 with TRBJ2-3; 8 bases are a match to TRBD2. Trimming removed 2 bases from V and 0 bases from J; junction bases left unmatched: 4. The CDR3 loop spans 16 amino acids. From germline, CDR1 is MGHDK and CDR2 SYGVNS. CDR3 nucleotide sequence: TGTGCCAGCAGTGAAACTAGCGGTTCTAGCACAGATACGCAGTATTTT. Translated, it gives CASSETSGSSTDTQYF. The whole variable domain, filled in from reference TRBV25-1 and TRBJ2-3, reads EADIYQTPRYLVIGTGKKITLECSQTMGHDKMYWYQQDPGMELHLIHYSYGVNSTEKGDLSSESTVSRIRTEHFPLTLESARPSHTSQYLCASSETSGSSTDTQYFGPGTRLTVL.

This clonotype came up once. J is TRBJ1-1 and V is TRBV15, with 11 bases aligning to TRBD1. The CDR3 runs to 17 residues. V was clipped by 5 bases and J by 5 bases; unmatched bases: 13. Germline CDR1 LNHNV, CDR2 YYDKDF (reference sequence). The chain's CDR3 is CATSRARDRGIGTEAFF. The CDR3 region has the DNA TGTGCCACCAGCCGAGCCCGGGACAGGGGGATTGGAACTGAAGCTTTCTTT. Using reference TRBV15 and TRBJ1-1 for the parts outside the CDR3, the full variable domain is DAMVIQNPRYQVTQFGKPVTLSCSQTLNHNVMYWYQQKSSQAPKLLFHYYDKDFNNEADTPDNFQSRRPNTSFCFLDIRSPGLGDTAMYLCATSRARDRGIGTEAFFGQGTRLTVV.

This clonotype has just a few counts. CDR3 loop: CASSLVVLGSADTQYF. Written as DNA, the CDR3 is TGCGCCAGCAGCTTGGTGGTTTTGGGGAGCGCAGATACGCAGTATTTT. The V call is TRBV5-1, the J call TRBJ2-3, with D maybe TRBD2 (5 bases). Trimming took 0 bases from V and 4 from J, leaving 15 bases between them. CDR3 length: 16 amino acids. Germline loops: CDR1 SGHRS, CDR2 YFSETQ.

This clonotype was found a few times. CDR3 coding DNA: TGTGCCTCCTGGGGACAGGAGCAAGAGACCCAGTACTTC. This gives the protein CASWGQEQETQYF. This sequence joins TRBV28 and TRBJ2-5, with 8 nucleotides matching TRBD1. CDR3 size: 13 residues. V was pared by 11 bases and J by 2 bases, with 7 bases of the junction left unmatched. Germline lookup yields CDR1 MDHEN and CDR2 SYDVKM. Full variable domain (remainder filled in from reference TRBV28 and TRBJ2-5): DVKVTQSSRYLVKRTGEKVFLECVQDMDHENMFWYRQDPGLGLRLIYFSYDVKMKEKGDIPEGYSVSREKKERFSLILESASTNQTSMYLCASWGQEQETQYFGPGTRLLVL.

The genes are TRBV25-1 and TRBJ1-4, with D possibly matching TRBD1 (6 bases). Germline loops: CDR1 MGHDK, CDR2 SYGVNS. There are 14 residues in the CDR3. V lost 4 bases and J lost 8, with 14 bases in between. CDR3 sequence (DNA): TGTGCCAGCAGTGTGGGGGCAGGGGCCGAAAAACTGTTTTTT. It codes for CASSVGAGAEKLFF.

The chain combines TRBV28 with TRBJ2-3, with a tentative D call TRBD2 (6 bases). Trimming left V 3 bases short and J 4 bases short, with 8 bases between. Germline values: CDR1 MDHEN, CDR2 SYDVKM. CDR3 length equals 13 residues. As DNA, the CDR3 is TGTGCCAGCAGTTTGAGGAGGGCAGATACGCAGTATTTT. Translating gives CASSLRRADTQYF.

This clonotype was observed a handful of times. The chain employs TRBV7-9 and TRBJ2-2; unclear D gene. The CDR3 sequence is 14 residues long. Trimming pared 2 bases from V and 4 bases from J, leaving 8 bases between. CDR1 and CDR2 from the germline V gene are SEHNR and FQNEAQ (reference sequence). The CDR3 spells CASSLLDTTGELFF. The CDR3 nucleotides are TGTGCCAGCAGCTTACTAGACACCACCGGGGAGCTGTTTTTT.

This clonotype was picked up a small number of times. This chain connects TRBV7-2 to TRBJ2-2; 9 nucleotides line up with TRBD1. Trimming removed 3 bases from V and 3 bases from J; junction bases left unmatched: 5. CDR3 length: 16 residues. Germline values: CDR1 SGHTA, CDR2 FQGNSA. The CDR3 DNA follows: TGTGCCAGCAGCTTGGGGGGACAGGGAGACACCGGGGAGCTGTTTTTT. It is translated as CASSLGGQGDTGELFF.

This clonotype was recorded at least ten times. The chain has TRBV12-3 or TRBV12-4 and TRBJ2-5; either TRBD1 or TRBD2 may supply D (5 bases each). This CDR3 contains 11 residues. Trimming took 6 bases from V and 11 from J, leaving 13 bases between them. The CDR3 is CASSTGTSQYF. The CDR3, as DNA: TGTGCCAGCAGCACCGGGACCTCACAGTACTTC.

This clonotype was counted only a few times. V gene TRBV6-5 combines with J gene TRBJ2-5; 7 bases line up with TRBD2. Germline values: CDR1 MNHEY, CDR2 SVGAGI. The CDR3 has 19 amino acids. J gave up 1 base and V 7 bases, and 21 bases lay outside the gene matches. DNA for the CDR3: TGTGCCAGCATAAGTAGCTCGGGAGCGGGGCCCAACTTCCAAGAGACCCAGTACTTC. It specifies CASISSSGAGPNFQETQYF.

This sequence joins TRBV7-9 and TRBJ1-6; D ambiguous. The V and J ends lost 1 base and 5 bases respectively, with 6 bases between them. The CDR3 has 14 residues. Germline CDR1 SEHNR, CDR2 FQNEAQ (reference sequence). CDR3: CASSLGRDNSPLHF. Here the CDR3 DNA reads TGTGCCAGCAGCTTAGGCCGGGATAATTCACCCCTCCACTTT. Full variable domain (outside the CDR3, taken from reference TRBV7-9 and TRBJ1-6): DTGVSQNPRHKITKRGQNVTFRCDPISEHNRLYWYRQTLGQGPEFLTYFQNEAQLEKSRLLSDRFSAERPKGSFSTLEIQRTEQGDSAMYLCASSLGRDNSPLHFGNGTRLTVT.

The CDR3 DNA reads TGCAGTGCTGCCCTTTGGACAGGGGGAGGAGGTGAGCAGTTCTTC. As protein: CSAALWTGGGGEQFF. The chain uses TRBV20-1 and TRBJ2-1, with 10 bases identical to TRBD1. The CDR3 loop spans 15 amino acids. V shed 5 bases, J shed 9 bases, and the junction held 13 bases outside the gene matches. The germline gives CDR1 DFQATT, CDR2 SNEGSKA (reference sequence).

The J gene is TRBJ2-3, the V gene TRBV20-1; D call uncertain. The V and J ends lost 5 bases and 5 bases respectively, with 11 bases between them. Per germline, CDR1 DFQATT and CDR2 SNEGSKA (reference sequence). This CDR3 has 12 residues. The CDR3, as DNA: TGCAGTGCTTCGGATTTTGGAGATACGCAGTATTTT. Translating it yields CSASDFGDTQYF.

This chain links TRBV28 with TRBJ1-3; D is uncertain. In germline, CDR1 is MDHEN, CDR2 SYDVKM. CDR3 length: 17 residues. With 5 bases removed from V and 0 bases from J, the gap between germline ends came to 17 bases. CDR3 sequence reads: CASSPLREPHSGNTIYF. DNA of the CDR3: TGTGCCAGCAGTCCCTTACGCGAGCCGCACTCTGGAAACACCATATATTTT.

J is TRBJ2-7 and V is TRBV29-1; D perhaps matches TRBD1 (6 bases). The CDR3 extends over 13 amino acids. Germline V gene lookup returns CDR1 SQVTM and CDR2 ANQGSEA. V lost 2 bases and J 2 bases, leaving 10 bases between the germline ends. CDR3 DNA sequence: TGCAGCGTTGAATCAGGGACACCCTACGAGCAGTACTTC. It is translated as CSVESGTPYEQYF.

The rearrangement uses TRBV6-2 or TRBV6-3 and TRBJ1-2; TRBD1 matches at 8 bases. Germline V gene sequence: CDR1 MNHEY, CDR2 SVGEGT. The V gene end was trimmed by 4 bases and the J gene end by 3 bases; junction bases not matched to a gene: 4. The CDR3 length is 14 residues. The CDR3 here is CASSSDRGDYGYTF. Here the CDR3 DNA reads TGTGCCAGCAGTTCCGACAGGGGAGACTATGGCTACACCTTC.

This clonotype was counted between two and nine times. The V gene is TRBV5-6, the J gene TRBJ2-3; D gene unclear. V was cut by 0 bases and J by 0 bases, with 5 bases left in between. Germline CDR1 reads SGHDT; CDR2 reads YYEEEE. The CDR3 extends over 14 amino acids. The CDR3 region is CASSLAGSTDTQYF. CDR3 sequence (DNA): TGTGCCAGCAGCTTGGCTGGCAGCACAGATACGCAGTATTTT.

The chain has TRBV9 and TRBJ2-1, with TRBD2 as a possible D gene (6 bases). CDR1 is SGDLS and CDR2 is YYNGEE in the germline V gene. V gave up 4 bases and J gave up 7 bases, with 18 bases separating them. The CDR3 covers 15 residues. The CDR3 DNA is TGTGCCAGCAGCTCCCTGGAGGGGCCCCGGAATGAGCAGTTCTTC. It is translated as CASSSLEGPRNEQFF.

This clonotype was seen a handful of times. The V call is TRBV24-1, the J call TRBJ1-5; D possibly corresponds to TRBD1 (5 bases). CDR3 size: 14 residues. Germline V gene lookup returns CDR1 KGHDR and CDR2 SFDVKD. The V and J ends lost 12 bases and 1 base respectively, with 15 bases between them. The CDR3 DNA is TGTGCCGCGTGGGGGGGGGACAGCAATCAGCCCCAGCATTTT. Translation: CAAWGGDSNQPQHF.

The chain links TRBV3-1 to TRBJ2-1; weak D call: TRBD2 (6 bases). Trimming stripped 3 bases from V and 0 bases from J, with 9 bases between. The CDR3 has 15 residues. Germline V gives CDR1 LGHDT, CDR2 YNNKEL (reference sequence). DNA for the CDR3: TGTGCCAGCAGCCAGCCGGAGGGCTCCTACAATGAGCAGTTCTTC. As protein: CASSQPEGSYNEQFF.